Listed below are T cell receptor beta chains from one sample, sequenced in a study of blood T cell repertoires in COVID-19. Sequencing was performed with immunoSEQ multiplex PCR; in TCRdb, only in-frame clones are kept and a portion is missing. The sample records about 230,000 clones, about nine tenths being singletons. The sample comprised PBMCs or T cells enriched from blood (not recorded which). The source is a woman in her forties with acute COVID-19. Both conserved end residues are part of each CDR3. The order of the fields is D gene, J gene, clone size, V gene, CDR3 DNA, CDR3 protein. A D gene is named only where the DNA matches it firmly. Clone size appears in some rows only: once, few, many, or a class for an expanded clone.

d_call: TRBD1; j_call: TRBJ1-4; clone_size: .; v_call: TRBV3-1/TRBV3-2; cdr3_nt: TGTGCCAGCAGCCAAAACAGGGGGGGAAATGAAAAACTGTTTTTT; cdr3_aa: CASSQNRGGNEKLFF
d_call: TRBD1; j_call: TRBJ1-1; clone_size: .; v_call: TRBV5-1; cdr3_nt: TGCGCCAGCAGCCGGGGACAGGGAGACACTGAAGCTTTCTTT; cdr3_aa: CASSRGQGDTEAFF
d_call: .; j_call: TRBJ2-3; clone_size: .; v_call: TRBV9; cdr3_nt: TGTGCCAGCAGCGTAGGACTAACACGGACCACAGATACGCAGTATTTT; cdr3_aa: CASSVGLTRTTDTQYF
d_call: .; j_call: TRBJ1-1; clone_size: once; v_call: TRBV6-5; cdr3_nt: TGTGCCAGCAAGGGTCTGGAGGGCCGAGTTGAAGCTTTCTTT; cdr3_aa: CASKGLEGRVEAFF
d_call: .; j_call: TRBJ2-1; clone_size: .; v_call: TRBV24-1; cdr3_nt: TGTGCCACCAGTGACCCTGGCATAGCGGAGCAGTTCTTC; cdr3_aa: CATSDPGIAEQFF
d_call: .; j_call: TRBJ1-2; clone_size: once; v_call: TRBV6-1; cdr3_nt: TGTGCCAGCAGTGAGGTACAGGGTGATGGCTATGGCTACACCTTC; cdr3_aa: CASSEVQGDGYGYTF
d_call: TRBD2; j_call: TRBJ2-7; clone_size: .; v_call: TRBV29-1; cdr3_nt: TGCAGCGTTGTTAGCGGGCCATCCTACGAGCAGTACTTC; cdr3_aa: CSVVSGPSYEQYF
d_call: .; j_call: TRBJ1-5; clone_size: .; v_call: TRBV5-4; cdr3_nt: TGTGCCAGCAGCTTGGGGGGAACTAGCGCCAATCAGCCCCAGCATTTT; cdr3_aa: CASSLGGTSANQPQHF
d_call: TRBD1; j_call: TRBJ2-1; clone_size: .; v_call: TRBV10-3; cdr3_nt: TGTGCCATCAGCCTGCAGGGGGCCTCCAATGAGCAGTTCTTC; cdr3_aa: CAISLQGASNEQFF
d_call: .; j_call: TRBJ1-2; clone_size: .; v_call: TRBV7-2; cdr3_nt: TGTGCCAGCAGCTTAGCCGGGGGGACTCTGAGTGGGTATGGCTACACCTTC; cdr3_aa: CASSLAGGTLSGYGYTF
d_call: TRBD1; j_call: TRBJ2-5; clone_size: .; v_call: TRBV10-3; cdr3_nt: TGTGCCATCAGGGAGGATACAGGGGGGGAGACCCAGTACTTC; cdr3_aa: CAIREDTGGETQYF
d_call: .; j_call: TRBJ2-7; clone_size: once; v_call: TRBV6-5; cdr3_nt: TGTGCCAGCAGTCCCGGGGCAGGGGATACCTACGAGCAGTACTTC; cdr3_aa: CASSPGAGDTYEQYF
d_call: .; j_call: TRBJ1-5; clone_size: once; v_call: TRBV12-5; cdr3_nt: TGTGCTAGTGCCATGGGGGGGGGCAATCAGCCCCAGCATTTT; cdr3_aa: CASAMGGGNQPQHF
d_call: TRBD1; j_call: TRBJ1-2; clone_size: .; v_call: TRBV4-3; cdr3_nt: TGCGCCAGCAGCCTTCTCCTGACAGGGGATAATGGCTACACCTTC; cdr3_aa: CASSLLLTGDNGYTF
d_call: TRBD2; j_call: TRBJ2-1; clone_size: .; v_call: TRBV5-6; cdr3_nt: TGTGCCAGCAGCTTGGAGGGGAGGACTAGCGAGTACAATGAGCAGTTCTTC; cdr3_aa: CASSLEGRTSEYNEQFF
d_call: TRBD1; j_call: TRBJ2-1; clone_size: .; v_call: TRBV19; cdr3_nt: TGTGCCAGTAGTATAGATTCTGGGACAGGGAATTCCTACAATGAGCAGTTCTTC; cdr3_aa: CASSIDSGTGNSYNEQFF
d_call: .; j_call: TRBJ2-2; clone_size: .; v_call: TRBV3-1/TRBV3-2; cdr3_nt: TGTGCCAGCAGCCAAGAGGGGCCGATCCCCGGGGAGCTGTTTTTT; cdr3_aa: CASSQEGPIPGELFF
d_call: .; j_call: TRBJ2-3; clone_size: .; v_call: TRBV11-3; cdr3_nt: TGTGCCAGCAGCTTGGCCTTAGATACGCAGTATTTT; cdr3_aa: CASSLALDTQYF
d_call: TRBD1; j_call: TRBJ1-3; clone_size: .; v_call: TRBV24-1; cdr3_nt: TGTGCCACCAGTGATTTGCAGGGACAGGTTGGAAACACCATATATTTT; cdr3_aa: CATSDLQGQVGNTIYF
d_call: .; j_call: TRBJ1-2; clone_size: .; v_call: TRBV7-2; cdr3_nt: TGTGCCAGCAGCGTAAGGGGCGGCTATGGCTACACCTTC; cdr3_aa: CASSVRGGYGYTF
d_call: TRBD1; j_call: TRBJ2-7; clone_size: .; v_call: TRBV5-4; cdr3_nt: TGTGCCAGCAGCTGGGACAGATCCTACGAGCAGTACTTC; cdr3_aa: CASSWDRSYEQYF
d_call: TRBD1; j_call: TRBJ1-2; clone_size: .; v_call: TRBV5-1; cdr3_nt: TGCGCCAGCAGCTCTACCGGGACAGGGGTATCCCCAAACTATGGCTACACCTTC; cdr3_aa: CASSSTGTGVSPNYGYTF
d_call: .; j_call: TRBJ1-4; clone_size: .; v_call: TRBV2; cdr3_nt: TGTGCCAGCAGCGTTGAGGGTCGGATGAATGAAAAACTGTTTTTT; cdr3_aa: CASSVEGRMNEKLFF
d_call: .; j_call: TRBJ1-6; clone_size: .; v_call: TRBV7-8; cdr3_nt: TGTGCCAGCAGCTTAGCCTCGGGGAGGTATAATTCACCCCTCCACTTT; cdr3_aa: CASSLASGRYNSPLHF
d_call: TRBD1; j_call: TRBJ2-3; clone_size: .; v_call: TRBV7-2; cdr3_nt: TGTGCCAGCAGCTTACGGTTGGGGACAGGCGGCCCCGATACGCAGTATTTT; cdr3_aa: CASSLRLGTGGPDTQYF
d_call: TRBD2; j_call: TRBJ2-2; clone_size: .; v_call: TRBV7-2; cdr3_nt: TGTGCCAGCAGCTCCCAGCCCCCCGGGGGGGTGGTCGGGGAGCTGTTTTTT; cdr3_aa: CASSSQPPGGVVGELFF
d_call: .; j_call: TRBJ2-3; clone_size: .; v_call: TRBV24-1; cdr3_nt: TGTGCCACCAGTGACCGGGACTTTCCCACAGATACGCAGTATTTT; cdr3_aa: CATSDRDFPTDTQYF
d_call: .; j_call: TRBJ2-3; clone_size: .; v_call: TRBV3-1/TRBV3-2; cdr3_nt: TGTGCCAGCAGCCAAGAAGGAACGGGAACAGATACGCAGTATTTT; cdr3_aa: CASSQEGTGTDTQYF
d_call: .; j_call: TRBJ2-7; clone_size: .; v_call: TRBV7-9; cdr3_nt: TGTGCCAGCAGCTTAGCGTCAGCGCCACCCTACGAGCAGTACTTC; cdr3_aa: CASSLASAPPYEQYF
d_call: .; j_call: TRBJ2-3; clone_size: .; v_call: TRBV4-2; cdr3_nt: TGTGCCAGCAGCCAAGATCCCCGGGGGGCCACAGATACGCAGTATTTT; cdr3_aa: CASSQDPRGATDTQYF
d_call: .; j_call: TRBJ2-7; clone_size: .; v_call: TRBV7-2; cdr3_nt: TGTGCCAGCAGCTTAGAGGCGGGGGCGCGGGGCGAGCAGTACTTC; cdr3_aa: CASSLEAGARGEQYF
d_call: .; j_call: TRBJ2-2; clone_size: .; v_call: TRBV11-2; cdr3_nt: TGTGCCAGCAGCCGAGCAACAGGCGGGGAGCTGTTTTTT; cdr3_aa: CASSRATGGELFF
d_call: TRBD1; j_call: TRBJ1-6; clone_size: few; v_call: TRBV5-1; cdr3_nt: TGCGCCAGCAGCCCCGGGACAGGGGGTAATTCACCCCTCCACTTT; cdr3_aa: CASSPGTGGNSPLHF
d_call: TRBD1; j_call: TRBJ1-4; clone_size: .; v_call: TRBV24-1; cdr3_nt: TGTGCCGCCTCGTCAAGGGACAGGGCACCCAGACATGAAAAACTGTTTTTT; cdr3_aa: CAASSRDRAPRHEKLFF
d_call: .; j_call: TRBJ1-3; clone_size: .; v_call: TRBV12-3/TRBV12-4; cdr3_nt: TGTGCCAGCAGCAGTCTCAGGGAACCGCGTTTT; cdr3_aa: CASSSLREPRF
d_call: .; j_call: TRBJ2-6; clone_size: .; v_call: TRBV18; cdr3_nt: TGTGCCAGCTCACCACTATCAGGGGCTGGGGCCAACGTCCTGACTTTC; cdr3_aa: CASSPLSGAGANVLTF
d_call: .; j_call: TRBJ1-1; clone_size: .; v_call: TRBV18; cdr3_nt: TGTGCCAGCTCACCACCGCTAAGACGGGACACTGAAGCTTTCTTT; cdr3_aa: CASSPPLRRDTEAFF
d_call: TRBD1; j_call: TRBJ2-3; clone_size: .; v_call: TRBV5-1; cdr3_nt: TGCGCCAGCAGTCAAGGGACAGGGCAAGGGACGCAGTATTTT; cdr3_aa: CASSQGTGQGTQYF
d_call: .; j_call: TRBJ1-3; clone_size: .; v_call: TRBV12-3/TRBV12-4; cdr3_nt: TGTGCCAGCAGCCCGACAGGAGGAAACACCATATATTTT; cdr3_aa: CASSPTGGNTIYF
d_call: TRBD1; j_call: TRBJ2-7; clone_size: .; v_call: TRBV3-1/TRBV3-2; cdr3_nt: TGTGCCAGCAGCCAATCCAGGGGGCGTCTGTACGAGCAGTACTTC; cdr3_aa: CASSQSRGRLYEQYF
d_call: TRBD1; j_call: TRBJ1-2; clone_size: many; v_call: TRBV4-3; cdr3_nt: TGCGCCAGCAGCCAAGATTGGCAGGGGGCAGACTATGGCTACACCTTC; cdr3_aa: CASSQDWQGADYGYTF
d_call: .; j_call: TRBJ2-7; clone_size: once; v_call: TRBV15; cdr3_nt: TGTGCCACCAGCAGAGATTTGCTCGGCGAGCAGTACTTC; cdr3_aa: CATSRDLLGEQYF
d_call: .; j_call: TRBJ1-4; clone_size: .; v_call: TRBV2; cdr3_nt: TGTGCCAGCATGGGTAGGGGAAAACTGTTTTTT; cdr3_aa: CASMGRGKLFF
d_call: .; j_call: TRBJ2-2; clone_size: .; v_call: TRBV3-1/TRBV3-2; cdr3_nt: TGTGCCAGCAGCCAGGGGGCTAGGGCCTTCTGGCTGTTTTTT; cdr3_aa: CASSQGARAFWLFF
d_call: TRBD1; j_call: TRBJ1-5; clone_size: .; v_call: TRBV7-2; cdr3_nt: TGTGCCAGCAGCTTAGTAGGGACAGGGGTTGGTCAGCCCCAGCATTTT; cdr3_aa: CASSLVGTGVGQPQHF
d_call: TRBD1; j_call: TRBJ1-1; clone_size: .; v_call: TRBV7-2; cdr3_nt: TGTGCCAGCAGCTTGGACAGGGGCTTTGAAGCTTTCTTT; cdr3_aa: CASSLDRGFEAFF
d_call: .; j_call: TRBJ1-1; clone_size: .; v_call: TRBV4-3; cdr3_nt: TGCGCCAGCAGCCAAGACATGCTCAGCGCCACTGAAGCTTTCTTT; cdr3_aa: CASSQDMLSATEAFF